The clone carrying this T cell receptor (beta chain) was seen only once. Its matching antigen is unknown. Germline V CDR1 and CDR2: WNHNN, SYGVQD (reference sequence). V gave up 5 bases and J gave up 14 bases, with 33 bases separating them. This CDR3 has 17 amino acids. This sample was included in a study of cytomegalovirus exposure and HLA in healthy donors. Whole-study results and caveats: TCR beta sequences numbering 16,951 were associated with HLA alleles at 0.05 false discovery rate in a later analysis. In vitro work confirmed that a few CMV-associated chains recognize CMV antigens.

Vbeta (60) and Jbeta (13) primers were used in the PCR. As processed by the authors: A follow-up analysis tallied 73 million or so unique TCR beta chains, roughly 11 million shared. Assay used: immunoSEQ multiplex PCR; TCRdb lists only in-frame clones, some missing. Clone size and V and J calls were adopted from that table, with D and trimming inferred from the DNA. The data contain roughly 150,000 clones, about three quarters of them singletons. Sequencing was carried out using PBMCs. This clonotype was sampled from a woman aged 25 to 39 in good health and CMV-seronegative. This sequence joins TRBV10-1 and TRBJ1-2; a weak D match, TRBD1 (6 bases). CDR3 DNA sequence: TGCGCCAGCAGTTACACCGGGACACTGCCAACTATGGCTACGTTAACCTTC. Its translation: CASSYTGTLPTMATLTF.